This T cell receptor (beta chain) appears in the sequencing data of a study of technical replicates of blood from several donors. Data came from immunoSEQ multiplex PCR; TCRdb stores just in-frame clones and leaves some out. The sample yields about 88,000 clones, approximately 94% seen once. The TCR sequence derives from a human donor in good health. The sequenced sample consisted of T cells isolated from PBMCs.

The CDR3 nucleotides are TGCAGCGTCGACGGAGAGAACACCGGGGAGCTGTTTTTT. It yields the protein CSVDGENTGELFF. The rearrangement joins TRBV29-1 to TRBJ2-2; D not certain. The CDR3 is made up of 13 amino acids. CDR1 is SQVTM, CDR2 ANQGSEA, per germline. The V gene lost 6 bases and the J gene lost 1 base, with 9 bases spanning the gap.